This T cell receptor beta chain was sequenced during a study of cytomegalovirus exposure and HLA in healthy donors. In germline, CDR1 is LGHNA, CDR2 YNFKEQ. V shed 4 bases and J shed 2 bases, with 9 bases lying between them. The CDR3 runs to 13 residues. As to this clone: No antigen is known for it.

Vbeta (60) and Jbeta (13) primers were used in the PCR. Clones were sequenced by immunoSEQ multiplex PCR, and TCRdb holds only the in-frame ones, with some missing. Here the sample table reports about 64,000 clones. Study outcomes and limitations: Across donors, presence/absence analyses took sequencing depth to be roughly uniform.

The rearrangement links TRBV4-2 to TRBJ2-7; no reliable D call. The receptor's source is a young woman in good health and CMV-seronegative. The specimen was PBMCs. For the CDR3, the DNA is TGTGCCAGCAGCCGAGAAAGCGCCTACGAGCAGTACTTC. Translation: CASSRESAYEQYF.